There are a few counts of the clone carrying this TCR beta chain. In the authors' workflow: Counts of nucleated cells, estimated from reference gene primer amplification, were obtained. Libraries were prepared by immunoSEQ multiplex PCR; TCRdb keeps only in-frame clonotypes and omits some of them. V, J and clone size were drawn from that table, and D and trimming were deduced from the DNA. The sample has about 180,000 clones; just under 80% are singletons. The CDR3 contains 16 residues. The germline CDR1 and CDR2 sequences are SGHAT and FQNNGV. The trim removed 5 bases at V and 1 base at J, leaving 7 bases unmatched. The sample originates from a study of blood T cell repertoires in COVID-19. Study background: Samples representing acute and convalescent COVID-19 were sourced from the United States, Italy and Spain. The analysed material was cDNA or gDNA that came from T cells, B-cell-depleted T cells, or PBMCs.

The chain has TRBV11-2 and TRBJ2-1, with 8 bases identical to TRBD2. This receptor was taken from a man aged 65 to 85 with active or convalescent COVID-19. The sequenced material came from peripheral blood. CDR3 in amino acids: CASSPVAGLSYNEQFF. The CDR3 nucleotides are TGTGCCAGCAGCCCTGTAGCGGGATTATCCTACAATGAGCAGTTCTTC.